This T cell receptor (beta chain) stems from a study of T-cell reconstitution after alpha-beta-depleted transplantation in children. Study findings and constraints: T-cell counts and diversity at one year following transplant were attributed mainly to newly produced T cells. Surviving recipient T cells and thymic progenitors underlay high day-60 TCRbeta diversity in some patients. The study reportedly traced alpha-beta T cells about two months after transplant to several hundred expanded graft clones.

This clonotype has only a few counts. The antigen remains unidentified. The CDR3 contains 13 residues. The V and J ends lost 0 bases and 2 bases respectively, with 6 bases between them. Germline V gene sequence: CDR1 SGHRS, CDR2 YFSETQ. Unique molecular identifiers were incorporated when the TCRbeta library was constructed. TCRdb reanalysed the PCR reads using MiXCR and keeps one entry per CDR3 protein. The table has more than 200,000 distinct CDR3 sequences, about 25% seen once. Sample: PBMCs, taken before TCRalphabeta/CD19-depleted stem cell transplant. The chain couples TRBV5-1 to TRBJ2-7; unclear D gene. The TCR comes from a girl aged 2 to 9 with Fanconi anemia, due to receive a stem cell transplant. CDR3 protein: CASSLGFAYEQYF. The CDR3 DNA follows: TGCGCCAGCAGCTTGGGGTTTGCCTACGAGCAGTACTTC.